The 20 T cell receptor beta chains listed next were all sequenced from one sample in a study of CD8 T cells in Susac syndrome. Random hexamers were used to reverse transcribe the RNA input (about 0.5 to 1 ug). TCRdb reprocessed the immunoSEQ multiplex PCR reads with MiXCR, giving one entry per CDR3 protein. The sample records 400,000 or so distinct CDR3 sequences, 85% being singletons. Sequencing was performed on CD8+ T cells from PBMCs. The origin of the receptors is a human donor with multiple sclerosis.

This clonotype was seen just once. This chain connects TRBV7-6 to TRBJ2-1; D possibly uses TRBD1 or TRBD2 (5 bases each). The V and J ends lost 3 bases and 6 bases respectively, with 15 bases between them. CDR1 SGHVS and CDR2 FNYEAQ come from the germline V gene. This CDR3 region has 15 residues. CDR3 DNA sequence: TGTGCCAGCAGCTTGGCCGGGACCATGCCCAATGAGCAGTTCTTC. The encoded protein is CASSLAGTMPNEQFF.

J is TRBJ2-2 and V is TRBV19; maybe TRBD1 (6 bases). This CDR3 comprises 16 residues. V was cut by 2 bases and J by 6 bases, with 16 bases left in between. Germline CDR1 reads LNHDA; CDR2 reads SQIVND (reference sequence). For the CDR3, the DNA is TGTGCCAGTAGTATATCAGGACAGATTAGCGCCGGGGAGCTGTTTTTT. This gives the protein CASSISGQISAGELFF.

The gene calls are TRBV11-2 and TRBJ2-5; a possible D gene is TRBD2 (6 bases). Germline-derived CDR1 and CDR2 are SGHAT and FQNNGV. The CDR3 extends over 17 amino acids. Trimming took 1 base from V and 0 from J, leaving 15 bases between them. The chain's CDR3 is CASSLGVGLPYQETQYF. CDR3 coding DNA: TGTGCCAGCAGCTTAGGAGTAGGACTACCGTACCAAGAGACCCAGTACTTC.

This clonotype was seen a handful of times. As DNA, the CDR3 is TGTGCCAGCAGCCAAGGGACAGCTAACACCGGGGAGCTGTTTTTT. It encodes CASSQGTANTGELFF. The chain has TRBV6-1 and TRBJ2-2, with TRBD1 identical over 7 bases. Losses at the gene ends were 6 bases for V and 2 bases for J; bases not matched to a gene: 6. The CDR3 is made up of 15 amino acids. Germline assignment: CDR1 MNHNS and CDR2 SASEGT.

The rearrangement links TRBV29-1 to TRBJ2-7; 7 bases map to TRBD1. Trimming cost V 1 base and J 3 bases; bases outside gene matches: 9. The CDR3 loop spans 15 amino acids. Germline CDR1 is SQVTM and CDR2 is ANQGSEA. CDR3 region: CSVEGGRDSNYEQYF. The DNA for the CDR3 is TGCAGCGTTGAAGGGGGCCGGGACAGTAACTACGAGCAGTACTTC.

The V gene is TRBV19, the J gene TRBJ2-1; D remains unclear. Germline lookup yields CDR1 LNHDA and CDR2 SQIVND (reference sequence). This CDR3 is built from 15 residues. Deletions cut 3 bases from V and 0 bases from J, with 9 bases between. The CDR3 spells CASSIMGPSYNEQFF. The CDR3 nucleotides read TGTGCCAGTAGTATCATGGGTCCCTCCTACAATGAGCAGTTCTTC.

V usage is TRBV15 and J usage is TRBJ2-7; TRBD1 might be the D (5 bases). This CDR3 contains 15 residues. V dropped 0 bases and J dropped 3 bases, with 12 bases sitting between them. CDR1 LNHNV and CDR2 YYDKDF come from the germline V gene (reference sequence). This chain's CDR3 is CATSRDSDTNYEQYF. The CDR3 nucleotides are TGTGCCACCAGCAGAGACTCGGACACCAACTACGAGCAGTACTTC.

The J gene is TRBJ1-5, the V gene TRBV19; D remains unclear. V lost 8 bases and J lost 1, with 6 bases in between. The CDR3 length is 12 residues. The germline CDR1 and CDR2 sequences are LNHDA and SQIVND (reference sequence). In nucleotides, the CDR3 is TGTGCCAGTGGGGTGAGCAATCAGCCCCAGCATTTT. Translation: CASGVSNQPQHF.

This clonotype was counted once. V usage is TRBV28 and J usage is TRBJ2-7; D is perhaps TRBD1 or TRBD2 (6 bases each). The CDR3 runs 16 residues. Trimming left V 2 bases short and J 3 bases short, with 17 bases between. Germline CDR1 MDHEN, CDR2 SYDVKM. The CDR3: CASSLDPGAFNYEQYF. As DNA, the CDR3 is TGTGCCAGCAGTTTAGACCCGGGGGCATTTAACTACGAGCAGTACTTC. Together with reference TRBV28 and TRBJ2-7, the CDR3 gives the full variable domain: DVKVTQSSRYLVKRTGEKVFLECVQDMDHENMFWYRQDPGLGLRLIYFSYDVKMKEKGDIPEGYSVSREKKERFSLILESASTNQTSMYLCASSLDPGAFNYEQYFGPGTRLTVT.

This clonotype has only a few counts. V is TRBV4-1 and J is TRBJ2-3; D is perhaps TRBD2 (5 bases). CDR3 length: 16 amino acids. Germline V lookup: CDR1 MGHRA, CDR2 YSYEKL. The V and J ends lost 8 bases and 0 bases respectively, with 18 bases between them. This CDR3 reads CASGHVAGESTDTQYF. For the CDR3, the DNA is TGCGCCAGCGGTCATGTAGCCGGGGAGAGCACAGATACGCAGTATTTT.

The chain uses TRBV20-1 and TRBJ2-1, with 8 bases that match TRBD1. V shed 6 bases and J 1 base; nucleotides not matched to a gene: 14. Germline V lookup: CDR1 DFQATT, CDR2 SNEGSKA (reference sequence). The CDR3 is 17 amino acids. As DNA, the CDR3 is TGCAGTGCCACGAAAGAATGGACAGGGAGGTCCTACAATGAGCAGTTCTTC. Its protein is CSATKEWTGRSYNEQFF.

CDR3 coding DNA: TGTGCCATCAGCCTGACAGAGAACACTGAAGCTTTCTTT. Its translation is CAISLTENTEAFF. The rearrangement uses TRBV10-3 and TRBJ1-1, with D possibly TRBD1 on 5 matching bases. This CDR3 spans 13 amino acids. The V end lost 6 bases, the J end lost 1 base, and 9 bases lay between the germline ends. The V gene's germline CDR1 is ENHRY and CDR2 SYGVKD.

The CDR3 spells CASSFPAGGYTF. The CDR3 bases are TGTGCCAGCAGTTTCCCAGCGGGTGGCTACACCTTC. The chain has TRBV6-5 and TRBJ1-2; D not resolved. Germline V gene lookup returns CDR1 MNHEY and CDR2 SVGAGI. The CDR3 runs to 12 residues. V lost 4 bases, J lost 7 bases, and 10 bases lay in between.

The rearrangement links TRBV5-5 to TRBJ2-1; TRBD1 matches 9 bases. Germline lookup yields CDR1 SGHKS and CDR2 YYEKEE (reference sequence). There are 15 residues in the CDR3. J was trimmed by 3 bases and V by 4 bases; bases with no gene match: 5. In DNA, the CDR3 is TGTGCCAGCAGCCCGGGACAGGGTAACTACAATGAGCAGTTCTTC. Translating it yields CASSPGQGNYNEQFF.

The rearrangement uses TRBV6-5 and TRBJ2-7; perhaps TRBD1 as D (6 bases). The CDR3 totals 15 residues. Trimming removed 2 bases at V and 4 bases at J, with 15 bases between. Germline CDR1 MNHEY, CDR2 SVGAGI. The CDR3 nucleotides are TGTGCCAGCAGTTACGGGGGCCAGGGTCGGTACGAGCAGTACTTC. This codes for CASSYGGQGRYEQYF.

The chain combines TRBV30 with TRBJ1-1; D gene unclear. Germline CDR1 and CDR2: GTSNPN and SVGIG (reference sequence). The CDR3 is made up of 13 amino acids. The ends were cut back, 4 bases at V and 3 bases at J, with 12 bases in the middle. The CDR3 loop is CAWTAGSHTEAFF. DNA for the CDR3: TGTGCCTGGACTGCGGGGAGTCACACTGAAGCTTTCTTT.

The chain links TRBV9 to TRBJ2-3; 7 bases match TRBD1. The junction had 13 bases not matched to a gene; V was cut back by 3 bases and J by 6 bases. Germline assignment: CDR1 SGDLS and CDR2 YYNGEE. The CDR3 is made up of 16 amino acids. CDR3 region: CASSDSPRQGRDTQYF. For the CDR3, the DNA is TGTGCCAGCAGCGATAGTCCGCGACAGGGAAGGGATACGCAGTATTTT.

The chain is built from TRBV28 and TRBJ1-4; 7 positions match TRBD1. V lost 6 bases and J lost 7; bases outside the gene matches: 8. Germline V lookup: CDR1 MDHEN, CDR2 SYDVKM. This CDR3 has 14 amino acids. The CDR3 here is CASSYTGAGEKLFF. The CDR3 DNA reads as TGTGCCAGCAGCTATACAGGGGCAGGTGAAAAACTGTTTTTT.

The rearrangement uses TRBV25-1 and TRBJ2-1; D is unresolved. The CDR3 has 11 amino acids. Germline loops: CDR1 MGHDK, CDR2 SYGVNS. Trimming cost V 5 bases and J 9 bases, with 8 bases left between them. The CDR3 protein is CASSNLGEQFF. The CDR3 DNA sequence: TGTGCCAGCAGTAACTTGGGTGAGCAGTTCTTC.

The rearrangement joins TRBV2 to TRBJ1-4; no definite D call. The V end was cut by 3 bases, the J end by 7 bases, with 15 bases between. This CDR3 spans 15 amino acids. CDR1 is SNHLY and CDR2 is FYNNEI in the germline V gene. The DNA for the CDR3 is TGTGCCAGCAGTGAGTCCGGGCGGGTCGGTGAAAAACTGTTTTTT. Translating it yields CASSESGRVGEKLFF. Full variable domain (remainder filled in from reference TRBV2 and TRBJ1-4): EPEVTQTPSHQVTQMGQEVILRCVPISNHLYFYWYRQILGQKVEFLVSFYNNEISEKSEIFDDQFSVERPDGSNFTLKIRSTKLEDSAMYFCASSESGRVGEKLFFGSGTQLSVL.